The rows below give T cell receptor beta chains drawn from one sample of a study of blood T cell repertoires in COVID-19. Method: immunoSEQ multiplex PCR; TCRdb's copy keeps in-frame clones and lacks some. The sample records 55,000 to 85,000 clones, about nine tenths being singletons. Sequenced material: peripheral blood. All receptors derive from a woman in her late teens or twenties with acute or convalescent COVID-19. Both conserved end residues are part of each CDR3. D genes are given only for firm matches. The size of a clone is reported for some rows only, either as once, few or many, or as a class for expanded clones.

CDR3aa | CDR3nt | j_gene | len | abundance | v_gene | d_gene
CSVMRGTVGNEQFF | TGCAGCGTGATGAGGGGGACAGTGGGGAATGAGCAGTTCTTC | TRBJ2-1 | 14 | few | TRBV29-1 | TRBD1
CASSLASNTGELFF | TGTGCCAGCAGCTTAGCTAGTAACACCGGGGAGCTGTTTTTT | TRBJ2-2 | 14 | - | TRBV7-9 | -
CASSPYLAYEQYF | TGTGCCAGCAGTCCCTACCTCGCCTACGAGCAGTACTTC | TRBJ2-7 | 13 | - | TRBV12-3/TRBV12-4 | -
CASSKAGRTGVDSNQPQHF | TGTGCCAGCAGCAAAGCGGGGCGGACAGGGGTCGATAGCAATCAGCCCCAGCATTTT | TRBJ1-5 | 19 | - | TRBV21-1 | -
CASSQDVASGMDTGELFF | TGCGCCAGCAGCCAAGATGTGGCTAGCGGGATGGATACCGGGGAGCTGTTTTTT | TRBJ2-2 | 18 | - | TRBV4-3 | TRBD2
CASSQNPDRRIQETQYF | TGCGCCAGCAGCCAGAACCCAGACAGGAGAATCCAAGAGACCCAGTACTTC | TRBJ2-5 | 17 | few | TRBV4-1 | -
CASSLASGGVLETQYF | TGCGCCAGCAGCTTGGCCTCCGGGGGAGTTTTGGAGACCCAGTACTTC | TRBJ2-5 | 16 | - | TRBV5-1 | -
CASSMTGGAFF | TGTGCCAGCAGTATGACAGGGGGGGCTTTCTTT | TRBJ1-1 | 11 | once | TRBV2 | TRBD1
CASSQGGTGNTIYF | TGTGCCAGCAGCCAAGGGGGCACTGGAAACACCATATATTTT | TRBJ1-3 | 14 | - | TRBV3-1/TRBV3-2 | -
CSVGLAGGSYNEQFF | TGCAGCGTCGGACTAGCGGGGGGATCATACAATGAGCAGTTCTTC | TRBJ2-1 | 15 | - | TRBV29-1 | TRBD2
CASSTAGLNEKLFF | TGTGCCAGCTCCACAGCAGGGCTTAATGAAAAACTGTTTTTT | TRBJ1-4 | 14 | - | TRBV6-5 | -
CASTGGRGVEAFF | TGCGCCTCCACAGGGGGCCGGGGCGTTGAAGCTTTCTTT | TRBJ1-1 | 13 | - | TRBV4-1 | TRBD1
CASIRDRDTEAFF | TGTGCCAGCATTCGGGACAGGGACACTGAAGCTTTCTTT | TRBJ1-1 | 13 | - | TRBV2 | TRBD1
CATQRDTGELFF | TGTGCCACCCAGCGGGACACCGGGGAGCTGTTTTTT | TRBJ2-2 | 12 | few | TRBV27 | -
CASSQGFRTVTPYNSPLHF | TGTGCCAGCAGCCAAGGTTTTAGGACAGTCACACCTTATAATTCACCCCTCCACTTT | TRBJ1-6 | 19 | once | TRBV14 | -
CASTRTGGREKLFF | TGTGCCAGCACCCGGACAGGGGGCCGGGAAAAACTGTTTTTT | TRBJ1-4 | 14 | - | TRBV2 | TRBD1
CSVSGRDTEAFF | TGCAGCGTTAGCGGGCGGGACACTGAAGCTTTCTTT | TRBJ1-1 | 12 | once | TRBV29-1 | -
CASSPIDTYEQYF | TGTGCCAGCTCACCAATAGACACCTACGAGCAGTACTTC | TRBJ2-7 | 13 | once | TRBV18 | -
CASSRPGQADTQYF | TGTGCCAGCAGCCGCCCGGGACAGGCAGATACGCAGTATTTT | TRBJ2-3 | 14 | - | TRBV7-9 | TRBD1
CASSPQTSNSPLHF | TGTGCCAGCAGCCCTCAGACAAGTAATTCACCCCTCCACTTT | TRBJ1-6 | 14 | - | TRBV9 | -
CASSSHGQGRNTIYF | TGTGCCAGCAGTTCCCACGGCCAGGGGAGAAACACCATATATTTT | TRBJ1-3 | 15 | few | TRBV6-6 | -
CASSEAGGFGNQPQHF | TGTGCCAGCAGTGAAGCAGGAGGGTTTGGCAATCAGCCCCAGCATTTT | TRBJ1-5 | 16 | - | TRBV2 | -
CASSPGGTEAFF | TGTGCCAGCAGCCCCGGGGGCACTGAAGCTTTCTTT | TRBJ1-1 | 12 | - | TRBV12-3/TRBV12-4 | -
CASSFTGGNTEAFF | TGTGCCAGCAGCTTTACTGGAGGGAACACTGAAGCTTTCTTT | TRBJ1-1 | 14 | - | TRBV11-2 | -
CASSLAGRETQYF | TGTGCCAGCAGCTTAGCCGGGAGAGAGACCCAGTACTTC | TRBJ2-5 | 13 | - | TRBV7-9 | -
CASSSSTSGGLIAKNIQYF | TGTGCCAGCAGCTCCTCGACTAGCGGGGGGCTGATAGCCAAAAACATTCAGTACTTC | TRBJ2-4 | 19 | - | TRBV7-9 | TRBD2
CASSLVLAGATRGTQYF | TGTGCCAGCAGCTTAGTACTAGCGGGAGCCACACGGGGTACGCAGTATTTT | TRBJ2-3 | 17 | - | TRBV7-2 | TRBD2
CASSPGTGSTDTQYF | TGTGCCAGCAGCCCAGGGACAGGGTCGACAGATACGCAGTATTTT | TRBJ2-3 | 15 | - | TRBV9 | TRBD1
CASRQGGENQPQHF | TGTGCCAGCCGACAGGGTGGGGAGAATCAGCCCCAGCATTTT | TRBJ1-5 | 14 | - | TRBV6-5 | TRBD1
CASSSLGLAANNEQFF | TGTGCCAGCAGCTCCCTAGGATTAGCGGCTAACAATGAGCAGTTCTTC | TRBJ2-1 | 16 | - | TRBV13 | -
CASSFEGSTDTQYF | TGTGCCAGCAGCTTCGAGGGAAGCACAGATACGCAGTATTTT | TRBJ2-3 | 14 | - | TRBV5-8 | -
CASRRGTGGNQPQHF | TGTGCCAGCCGAAGGGGGACAGGGGGTAATCAGCCCCAGCATTTT | TRBJ1-5 | 15 | - | TRBV6-5 | TRBD1
CASSYPTGGRDHTGANVLTF | TGTGCCAGCAGCTACCCCACGGGCGGGAGGGACCACACTGGGGCCAACGTCCTGACTTTC | TRBJ2-6 | 20 | - | TRBV3-1/TRBV3-2 | TRBD2
CASSLALAADTQYF | TGTGCCAGCAGCTTAGCCCTAGCTGCAGATACGCAGTATTTT | TRBJ2-3 | 14 | - | TRBV7-2 | -
CSASFQKTDTQYF | TGCAGTGCTAGTTTTCAGAAAACAGATACGCAGTATTTT | TRBJ2-3 | 13 | once | TRBV20-1 | -
CASSHTAGRGALLGYTF | TGTGCCAGCAGTCACACCGCCGGCCGGGGGGCGCTTCTTGGCTACACCTTC | TRBJ1-2 | 17 | few | TRBV6-6 | -
CASSLGGVAGGSYNEQFF | TGCGCCAGCAGCTTGGGTGGTGTAGCGGGGGGATCCTACAATGAGCAGTTCTTC | TRBJ2-1 | 18 | - | TRBV5-1 | TRBD2
CASVSDAPQVEQYF | TGTGCCAGCGTCTCCGACGCCCCTCAGGTCGAGCAGTACTTC | TRBJ2-7 | 14 | - | TRBV7-8 | -
CASSEKKTSGRPGELFF | TGCGCCAGCAGTGAGAAAAAGACTAGCGGGAGGCCCGGGGAGCTGTTTTTT | TRBJ2-2 | 17 | few | TRBV10-1 | TRBD2
CASSLTGVGNQPQHF | TGTGCCAGCAGCCTGACAGGGGTGGGCAATCAGCCCCAGCATTTT | TRBJ1-5 | 15 | - | TRBV5-8 | TRBD1
CASSREGADTQYF | TGCGCCAGCAGCCGGGAGGGGGCAGATACGCAGTATTTT | TRBJ2-3 | 13 | - | TRBV5-1 | TRBD2
CASSVSSGMNTEAFF | TGTGCCAGCAGCGTGAGCTCAGGGATGAACACTGAAGCTTTCTTT | TRBJ1-1 | 15 | - | TRBV9 | -
CASSPSGRAQGTQYF | TGTGCCAGCAGCCCTAGCGGGAGGGCCCAAGGGACCCAGTACTTC | TRBJ2-5 | 15 | once | TRBV9 | TRBD2
CASSLGGQGITDTQYF | TGTGCCAGCAGCTTAGGGGGACAGGGGATTACAGATACGCAGTATTTT | TRBJ2-3 | 16 | - | TRBV7-9 | TRBD1
CASSRDRDGYTF | TGTGCCAGCAGCCGGGACAGGGATGGCTACACCTTC | TRBJ1-2 | 12 | - | TRBV3-1/TRBV3-2 | TRBD1
CATEGNPYNEQFF | TGTGCCACGGAGGGCAATCCCTACAATGAGCAGTTCTTC | TRBJ2-1 | 13 | - | TRBV6-5 | -
CAWSPYTGKTSHEQYF | TGTGCCTGGAGCCCGTACACAGGGAAAACTTCCCACGAGCAGTACTTC | TRBJ2-7 | 16 | - | TRBV30 | -
CAISETQGSTEAFF | TGTGCCATCAGTGAGACACAGGGAAGCACTGAAGCTTTCTTT | TRBJ1-1 | 14 | - | TRBV10-3 | -